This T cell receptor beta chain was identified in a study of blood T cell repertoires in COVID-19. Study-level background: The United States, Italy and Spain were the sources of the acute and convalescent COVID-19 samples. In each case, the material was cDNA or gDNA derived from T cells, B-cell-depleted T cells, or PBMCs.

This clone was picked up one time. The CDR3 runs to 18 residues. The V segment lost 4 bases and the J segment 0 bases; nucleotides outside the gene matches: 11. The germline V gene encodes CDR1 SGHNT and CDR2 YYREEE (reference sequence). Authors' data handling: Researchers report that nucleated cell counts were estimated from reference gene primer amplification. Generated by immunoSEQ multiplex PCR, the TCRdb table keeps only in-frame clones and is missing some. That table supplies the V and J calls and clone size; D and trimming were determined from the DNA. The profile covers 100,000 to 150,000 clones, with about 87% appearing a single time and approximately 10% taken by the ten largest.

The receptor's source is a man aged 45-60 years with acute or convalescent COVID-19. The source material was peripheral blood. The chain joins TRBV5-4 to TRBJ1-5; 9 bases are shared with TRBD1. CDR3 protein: CASSATGTGFSSNQPQHF. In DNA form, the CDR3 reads TGTGCCAGCAGCGCAACCGGGACAGGGTTTTCTAGCAATCAGCCCCAGCATTTT.